This passage covers 18 T cell receptor beta chains from one sample sequenced in a study of blood T cells in healthy people across ages. Through a sample-barcoded 5' primer and a J-beta primer mix, a second PCR was run for roughly 6 to 12 cycles. Via MiXCR, TCRdb re-called the 5' RACE reads, giving one row per CDR3 protein. The sample holds around 670,000 distinct CDR3 sequences, about 30% seen once. Material for sequencing was blood. These receptors were collected from a woman of 80 years or more in good health.

The chain links TRBV7-9 to TRBJ1-4; 7 bases are shared with TRBD1. Germline CDR1 and CDR2: SEHNR and FQNEAQ (reference sequence). This CDR3 spans 17 amino acids. The V and J ends lost 6 bases and 7 bases, in that order; junction bases with no gene match: 17. Here the CDR3 DNA reads TGTGCCAGCAGGAGAGACTGGACAGGAATGGACTCTGAAAAACTGTTTTTT. It translates to CASRRDWTGMDSEKLFF. The full variable domain, completed using reference TRBV7-9 and TRBJ1-4, is DTGVSQNPRHKITKRGQNVTFRCDPISEHNRLYWYRQTLGQGPEFLTYFQNEAQLEKSRLLSDRFSAERPKGSFSTLEIQRTEQGDSAMYLCASRRDWTGMDSEKLFFGSGTQLSVL.

This clonotype showed up just a few times. This may be a read error: a much more frequent sequence differs by one nucleotide. The chain has TRBV6-1 and TRBJ2-1; perhaps TRBD1 as D (6 bases). The CDR3 has 15 amino acids. CDR1 MNHNS and CDR2 SASEGT come from the germline V gene. The CDR3 reads CACSADRLSYNEQFF. In DNA form, the CDR3 reads TGTGCCTGCAGCGCAGACAGGTTATCCTACAATGAGCAGTTCTTC.

This clonotype turned up a few times. A much larger clonotype is one base distant, so this may be a read error. This chain joins TRBV11-2 and TRBJ2-1, with 11 bases matching TRBD2. The DNA end is more similar to TRBJ2-7, so the J call may be wrong. Germline CDR1 and CDR2: SGHAT and FQNNGV. CDR3 size: 14 residues. Here the CDR3 reads CASSQTSGDNEQYF. CDR3 DNA sequence: TGTGCCAGCAGCCAGACTAGCGGGGACAATGAGCAGTACTTC.

Comment on this clonotype: Likely a read error: the CDR3 ends without its conserved phenylalanine or tryptophan. The chain joins TRBV20-1 to TRBJ2-3; TRBD2 matches at 11 bases. V gave up 5 bases and J gave up 1 base; unmatched junction bases: 8. CDR1 is DFQATT, CDR2 SNEGSKA, per germline (reference sequence). There are 16 residues in the CDR3. The CDR3 DNA reads as TGCAGTGCTTTATTAGCGGGGGGGCGGGGCACAGATACGCAGTATTTG. Its translation: CSALLAGGRGTDTQYL.

This chain uses TRBV30 with TRBJ1-2; 8 bases agree with TRBD1. In germline, CDR1 is GTSNPN, CDR2 SVGIG (reference sequence). V lost 0 bases and J lost 7; bases outside the gene matches: 4. The CDR3 runs to 13 residues. DNA for the CDR3: TGTGCCTGGAGTGTTCAGGGGGCCGGTGGCTACACCTTC. Amino acid sequence: CAWSVQGAGGYTF.

Concerning this clonotype: This sequence may be a read error, since a much larger clone differs from it by one base. This chain joins TRBV6-5 and TRBJ2-5; the match to TRBD2 covers 13 bases. CDR1 MNHEY and CDR2 SVGAGI come from the germline V gene. The trim removed 5 bases at V and 11 bases at J, leaving 14 bases unmatched. This CDR3 region has 16 residues. The CDR3, as DNA: TGTGCCAGCAGTCGTGGACTAGCGGGGGCCGCGGATGAGCAGTACTTC. Encoded protein: CASSRGLAGAADEQYF.

This chain uses TRBV14 with TRBJ1-5; 8 bases are a match to TRBD1. V was clipped by 0 bases and J by 0 bases; unmatched bases: 7. Germline CDR1 SGHDN, CDR2 FVKESK. The CDR3 loop spans 18 amino acids. This chain's CDR3 is CASSQDRTGRDSNQPQHF. CDR3 nucleotides: TGTGCCAGCAGCCAAGACCGGACAGGGAGGGATAGCAATCAGCCCCAGCATTTT.

The chain combines TRBV20-1 with TRBJ1-2, with a possible D match to TRBD1 (6 bases). The V end lost 0 bases, the J end lost 7 bases, and 18 bases lay between the germline ends. The CDR3 spans 15 residues. CDR1 and CDR2 from the germline V gene are DFQATT and SNEGSKA (reference sequence). The CDR3 spells CSARDFRRQEAGYTF. CDR3 sequence (DNA): TGCAGTGCTAGAGATTTTAGGAGACAGGAGGCTGGCTACACCTTC.

This clonotype was observed many times. This chain uses TRBV5-1 with TRBJ2-1; D possibly matches TRBD1 or TRBD2 (5 bases each). The CDR3 extends over 17 amino acids. The V gene lost 4 bases and the J gene lost 4 bases, with 21 bases spanning the gap. The germline gives CDR1 SGHRS, CDR2 YFSETQ. This CDR3 is CASSHGVRQGVYNEQFF. The CDR3, as DNA: TGCGCCAGCAGCCATGGAGTAAGGCAGGGAGTTTACAATGAGCAGTTCTTC.

Remarks on this clonotype: Given the absence of the conserved phenylalanine or tryptophan at the CDR3 end, a read error is likely. The chain combines TRBV6-2 or TRBV6-3 with TRBJ1-2; D ambiguous. Germline CDR1 MNHEY, CDR2 SVGEGT. The length of the CDR3 is 12 residues. V gave up 2 bases and J gave up 5 bases, with 6 bases separating them. Here the CDR3 DNA reads TGTGCCAGCAGTTACGCGGTTTATGGCTACACCTGC. As protein: CASSYAVYGYTC.

Concerning this clonotype itself: The junction differs from germline at one of its ends, possibly a read error. This rearrangement joins TRBV7-2 to TRBJ2-5, with TRBD1 matching over 7 bases. This CDR3 spans 11 amino acids. Germline values: CDR1 SGHTA, CDR2 FQGNSA. The CDR3 nucleotides are TGTGCCAGCAGCTATGGGACAGAGAAAACCTTC. It encodes CASSYGTEKTF.

The chain carries TRBV12-3 or TRBV12-4 and TRBJ1-3; possible D gene TRBD1, 6 bases. Trimming shortened V by 6 bases and J by 2 bases, and 17 bases separated the two germline ends. CDR3 length: 16 amino acids. In nucleotides, the CDR3 is TGTGCCAGCAGGGAGGCCGGATGGGGGCCTGGAAACACCATATATTTT. This translates into CASREAGWGPGNTIYF.

The rearrangement joins TRBV24-1 to TRBJ2-3; D is unclear. There are 12 residues in the CDR3. Germline CDR1 KGHDR, CDR2 SFDVKD. V dropped 5 bases and J dropped 6 bases, with 8 bases sitting between them. The CDR3 DNA sequence: TGTGCCACCAGTGGGGAATCGGATACGCAGTATTTT. This gives the protein CATSGESDTQYF.

This chain uses TRBV20-1 with TRBJ1-4; TRBD1 agrees at 8 bases. Losses at the gene ends were 3 bases for V and 7 bases for J; bases not matched to a gene: 13. This CDR3 has 16 residues. The germline V gene has CDR1 DFQATT and CDR2 SNEGSKA (reference sequence). CDR3 in amino acids: CSARTGAADEVEKLFF. For the CDR3, the DNA is TGCAGTGCTAGGACAGGGGCCGCGGACGAAGTTGAAAAACTGTTTTTT.

This sequence joins TRBV6-5 and TRBJ2-5, with 13 bases identical to TRBD2. The germline gives CDR1 MNHEY, CDR2 SVGAGI. The CDR3 sequence is 14 residues long. Trimming took 6 bases from V and 11 from J; bases not matched to a gene: 9. CDR3 sequence (DNA): TGTGCCAGCAGCTACGGACTAGCGGGGGATGAGCAGTACTTC. Translation: CASSYGLAGDEQYF.

Of note for this clonotype: As the CDR3 is not closed by the conserved phenylalanine or tryptophan, this likely results from a read error. The V and J genes are TRBV12-3 or TRBV12-4 and TRBJ2-1; no firm D call. The CDR3 extends over 14 amino acids. Trimming stripped 3 bases from V and 3 bases from J, with 9 bases between. The CDR3 spells CASSFRALYNEQFV. The CDR3 nucleotides are TGTGCCAGCAGTTTCCGGGCTCTCTACAATGAGCAGTTCGTC.

This clonotype showed up many times. The chain is built from TRBV7-2 and TRBJ2-1; D is perhaps TRBD1 (7 bases). In germline, CDR1 is SGHTA, CDR2 FQGNSA. V was trimmed by 5 bases and J by 9 bases, leaving 17 bases between them. CDR3 size: 14 residues. The CDR3 loop reads CASSPFQGGGEQFF. Written as DNA, the CDR3 is TGTGCCAGCAGCCCCTTTCAGGGGGGTGGTGAGCAGTTCTTC.

The CDR3 here is CATSDLLGNQPQHF. In nucleotides, the CDR3 is TGTGCCACCAGTGATTTACTGGGAAATCAGCCCCAGCATTTT. The chain recombines TRBV24-1 with TRBJ1-5; no clear D. Trimming took off 1 base at V and 4 bases at J, with 7 bases between the two ends. Germline assignment: CDR1 KGHDR and CDR2 SFDVKD. This CDR3 has 14 amino acids.